The clone carrying this T cell receptor (beta chain) was seen a few times. Its antigen is undetermined. A quantitative 5'-RACE method, one with molecular barcodes, was used to make TCR beta libraries. Via MiXCR, TCRdb re-called the 5' RACE reads, giving one row per CDR3 protein. The sample has over 400,000 distinct CDR3 sequences; 25% to 30% are singletons. The data were obtained in a study of CD8 T cells in ankylosing spondylitis. Whole-study results and caveats: Those disease-linked clones were CD8+; they were also relatively rare in peripheral blood. Previous work reported some of these motif variants in the synovial fluid and blood of reactive arthritis. Clones linked to disease were reported to show significant enrichment in matched ankylosing spondylitis synovial fluid. Apparently characteristic of ankylosing spondylitis blood was a TCR beta motif (roughly eight highly homologous variants).

Germline V gene data show CDR1 as SGHAT and CDR2 as FQNNGV. The CDR3 sequence is 15 residues long. V lost 4 bases, J lost 0 bases, and 12 bases lay in between. Sequencing input: blood, either unsorted or a sorted T cell fraction (not recorded which). This clonotype was obtained from a male donor with ankylosing spondylitis. The chain is built from TRBV11-2 and TRBJ1-1; D perhaps matches TRBD1 (6 bases). The CDR3 loop reads CASSWGGHMNTEAFF. CDR3 nucleotide sequence: TGTGCCAGCAGCTGGGGGGGACACATGAACACTGAAGCTTTCTTT.